This TCR beta chain was sequenced for a study of vaccination and CD4 T cells after COVID-19. This sample's treatment: approximately 10-day PBMC culture with coronavirus spike peptide pools or control peptides (ViraFEST assay). The CDR3 has 13 amino acids. The germline gives CDR1 LNHDA, CDR2 SQIVND (reference sequence). V was cut by 4 bases and J by 3 bases, with 10 bases left in between. Worth noting for this clonotype: Its antigen remains unknown.

The Oncomine TCR Beta short-read assay was what sequenced the DNA obtained from cultured CD4+ T cells. From the PCR reads, TCRdb called clonotypes with MiXCR, one entry per CDR3 protein. The data contain roughly 10,000 distinct CDR3 sequences, under 75% of them singletons. This chain uses TRBV19 with TRBJ2-7; D gene uncertain. The sequencing sample was made of CD4+ T cells from blood, cultured in vitro. This TCR came from a human donor who had recovered from COVID-19. As DNA, the CDR3 is TGTGCCAGTAGTAAAGGGAACGACTACGAGCAGTACTTC. Translating it yields CASSKGNDYEQYF. The whole variable domain, filled in from reference TRBV19 and TRBJ2-7, reads DGGITQSPKYLFRKEGQNVTLSCEQNLNHDAMYWYRQDPGQGLRLIYYSQIVNDFQKGDIAEGYSVSREKKESFPLTVTSAQKNPTAFYLCASSKGNDYEQYFGPGTRLTVT.